This T cell receptor (beta chain) is from a study of CD8 T cells in Susac syndrome. Reverse transcription of about 0.5 to 1 ug RNA was carried out with random hexamers. immunoSEQ multiplex PCR amplified TCR beta CDR3 across 54 Vbeta, 13 Jbeta. Each CDR3 protein gets one entry after TCRdb re-called the immunoSEQ multiplex PCR reads with MiXCR. Seen here are fewer than 70,000 distinct CDR3 sequences, approximately 95% observed once, and the top ten hold about 0.26%. V lost 3 bases and J 5 bases, leaving 9 bases between the germline ends. The CDR3 extends over 13 amino acids. CDR1 and CDR2 (germline): MNHNY, SVGAGI (reference sequence).

This chain connects TRBV6-6 to TRBJ2-3; D possibly uses TRBD1 or TRBD2 (5 bases each). The sequence came from a human donor in good health. The sample taken for sequencing was CD8+ T cells from PBMCs. The CDR3 nucleotides read TGTGCCAGCAGTTATCAGGGAGAAGATACGCAGTATTTT. Translating gives CASSYQGEDTQYF.